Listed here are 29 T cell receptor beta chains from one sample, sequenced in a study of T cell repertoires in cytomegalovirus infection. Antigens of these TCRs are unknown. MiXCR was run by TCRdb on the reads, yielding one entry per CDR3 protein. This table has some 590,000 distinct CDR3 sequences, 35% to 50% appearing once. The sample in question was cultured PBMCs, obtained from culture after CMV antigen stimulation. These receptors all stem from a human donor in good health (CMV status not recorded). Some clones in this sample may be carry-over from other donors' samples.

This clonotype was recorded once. CDR3 region: CASSLGQGVEKLFF. CDR3 nucleotides: TGCGCCAGCAGCTTGGGACAGGGTGTTGAAAAACTGTTTTTT. The chain links TRBV5-1 to TRBJ1-4; 7 bases align to TRBD1. Germline values: CDR1 SGHRS, CDR2 YFSETQ. Germline trimming cut 0 bases from V and 7 bases from J; bases unmatched to any gene: 3. There are 14 residues in the CDR3.

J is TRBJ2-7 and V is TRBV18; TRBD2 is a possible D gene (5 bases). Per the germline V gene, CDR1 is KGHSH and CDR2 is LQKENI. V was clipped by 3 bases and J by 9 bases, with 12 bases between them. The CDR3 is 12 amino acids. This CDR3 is CASSPGVGRQYF. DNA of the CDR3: TGTGCCAGCTCACCCGGTGTTGGGAGGCAGTACTTC.

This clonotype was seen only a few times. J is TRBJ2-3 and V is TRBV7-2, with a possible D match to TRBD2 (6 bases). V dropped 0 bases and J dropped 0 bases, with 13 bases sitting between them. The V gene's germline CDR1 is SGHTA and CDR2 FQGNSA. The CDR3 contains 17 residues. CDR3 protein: CASSLAKLAASTDTQYF. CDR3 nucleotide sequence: TGTGCCAGCAGCTTAGCGAAACTAGCAGCTAGCACAGATACGCAGTATTTT.

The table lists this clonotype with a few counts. The CDR3: CASSPINPAQETQYF. CDR3 DNA: TGTGCCAGCAGTCCAATTAATCCGGCCCAAGAGACCCAGTACTTC. The gene calls are TRBV28 and TRBJ2-5, with D unresolved. From germline, CDR1 is MDHEN and CDR2 SYDVKM. Trimming shortened V by 5 bases and J by 1 base, and 14 bases separated the two germline ends. This CDR3 contains 15 residues.

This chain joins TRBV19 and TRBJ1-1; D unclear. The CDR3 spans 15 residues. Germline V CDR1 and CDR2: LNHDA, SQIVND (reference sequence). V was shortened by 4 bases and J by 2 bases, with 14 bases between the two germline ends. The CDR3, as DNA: TGTGCCAGTAGTACCCGAAGGAGCGAAAACACTGAAGCTTTCTTT. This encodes CASSTRRSENTEAFF.

DNA of the CDR3: TGTGCCAGCAGTCCCCCGAGCGGGTCCGGGGAGCTGTTTTTT. Protein product: CASSPPSGSGELFF. The chain uses TRBV12-3 or TRBV12-4 and TRBJ2-2; possible D gene TRBD2, 6 bases. V lost 5 bases and J lost 6, with 13 bases in between. The CDR3 is 14 amino acids.

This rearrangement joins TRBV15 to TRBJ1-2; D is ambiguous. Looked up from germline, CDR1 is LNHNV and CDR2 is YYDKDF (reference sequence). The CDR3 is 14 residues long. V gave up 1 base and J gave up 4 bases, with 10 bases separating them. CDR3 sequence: CATSRGVGPYGYTF. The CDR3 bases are TGTGCCACCAGCAGAGGGGTGGGCCCCTATGGCTACACCTTC.

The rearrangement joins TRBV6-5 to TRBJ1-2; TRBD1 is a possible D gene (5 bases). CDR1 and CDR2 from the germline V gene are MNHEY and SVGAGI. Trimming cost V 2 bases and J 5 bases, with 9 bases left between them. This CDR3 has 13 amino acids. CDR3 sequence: CASSYRQPYGYTF. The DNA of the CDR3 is TGTGCCAGCAGTTACCGACAGCCATATGGCTACACCTTC.

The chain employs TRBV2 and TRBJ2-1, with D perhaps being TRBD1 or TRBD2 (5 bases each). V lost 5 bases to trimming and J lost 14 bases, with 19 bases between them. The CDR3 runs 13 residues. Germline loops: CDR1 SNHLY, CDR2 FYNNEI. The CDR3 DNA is TGTGCCAGCAGTCTCGGGGTCAAGGGGTTGGAGTTCTTC. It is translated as CASSLGVKGLEFF.

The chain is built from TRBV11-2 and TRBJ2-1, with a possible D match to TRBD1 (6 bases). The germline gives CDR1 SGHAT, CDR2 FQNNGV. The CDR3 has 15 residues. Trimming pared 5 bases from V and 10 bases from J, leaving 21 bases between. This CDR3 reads CASSPRPDRPREQFF. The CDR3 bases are TGTGCCAGCAGCCCCCGACCGGACAGACCCCGGGAGCAGTTCTTC.

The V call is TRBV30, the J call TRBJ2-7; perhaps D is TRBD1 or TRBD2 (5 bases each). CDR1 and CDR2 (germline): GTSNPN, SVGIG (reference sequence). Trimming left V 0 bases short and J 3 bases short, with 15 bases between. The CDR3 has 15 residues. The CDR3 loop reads CAWSVPQGASYEQYF. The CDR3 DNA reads TGTGCCTGGAGTGTACCGCAGGGAGCTAGCTACGAGCAGTACTTC. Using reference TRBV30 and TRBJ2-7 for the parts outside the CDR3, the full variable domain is SQTIHQWPATLVQPVGSPLSLECTVEGTSNPNLYWYRQAAGRGLQLLFYSVGIGQISSEVPQNLSASRPQDRQFILSSKKLLLSDSGFYLCAWSVPQGASYEQYFGPGTRLTVT.

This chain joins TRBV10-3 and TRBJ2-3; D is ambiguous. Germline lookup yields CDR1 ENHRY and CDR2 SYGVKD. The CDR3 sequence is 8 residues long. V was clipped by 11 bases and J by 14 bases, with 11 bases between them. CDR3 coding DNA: TGTGCCCATAACTTCCCGTATTTT. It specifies CAHNFPYF.

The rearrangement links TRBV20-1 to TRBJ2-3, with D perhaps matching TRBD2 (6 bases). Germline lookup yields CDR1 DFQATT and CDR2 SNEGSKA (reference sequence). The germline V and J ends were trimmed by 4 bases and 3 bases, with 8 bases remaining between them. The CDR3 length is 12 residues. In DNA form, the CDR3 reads TGCAGTGCTATGGCGGGGACAGATACGCAGTATTTT. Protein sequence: CSAMAGTDTQYF.

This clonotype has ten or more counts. CDR3: CASMRQPIYSNQPQHF. For the CDR3, the DNA is TGTGCCAGCATGCGTCAGCCTATCTATAGCAATCAGCCCCAGCATTTT. The chain carries TRBV7-8 and TRBJ1-5; D is uncertain. Germline V gene sequence: CDR1 SGHVS, CDR2 FQNEAQ. Deletions cut 7 bases from V and 0 bases from J, with 16 bases between. The CDR3 is 16 amino acids.

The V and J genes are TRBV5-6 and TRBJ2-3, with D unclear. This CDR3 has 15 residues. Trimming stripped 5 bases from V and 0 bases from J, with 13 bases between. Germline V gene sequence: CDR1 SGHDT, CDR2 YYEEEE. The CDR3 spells CASRRTALSTDTQYF. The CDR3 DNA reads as TGTGCCAGCAGACGTACAGCGCTTAGCACAGATACGCAGTATTTT.

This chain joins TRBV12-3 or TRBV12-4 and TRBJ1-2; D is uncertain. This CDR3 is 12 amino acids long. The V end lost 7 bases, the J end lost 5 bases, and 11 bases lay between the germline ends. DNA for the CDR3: TGTGCCAGCACCCCTTGGGGATATGGCTACACCTTC. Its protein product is CASTPWGYGYTF.

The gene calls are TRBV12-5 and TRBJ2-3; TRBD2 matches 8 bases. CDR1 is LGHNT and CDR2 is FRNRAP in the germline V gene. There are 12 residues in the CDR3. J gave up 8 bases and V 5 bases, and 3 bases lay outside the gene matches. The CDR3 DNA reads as TGTGCTAGTGGTCTAGCGGGCGGTACGCAGTATTTT. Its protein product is CASGLAGGTQYF.

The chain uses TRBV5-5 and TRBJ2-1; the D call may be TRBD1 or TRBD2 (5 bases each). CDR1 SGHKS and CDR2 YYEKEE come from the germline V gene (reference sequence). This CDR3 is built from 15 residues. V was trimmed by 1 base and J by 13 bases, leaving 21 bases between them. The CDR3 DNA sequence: TGTGCCAGCAGCTTGTTAGATCCGTGGGGCGGAGGACAGTTCTTC. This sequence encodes CASSLLDPWGGGQFF.

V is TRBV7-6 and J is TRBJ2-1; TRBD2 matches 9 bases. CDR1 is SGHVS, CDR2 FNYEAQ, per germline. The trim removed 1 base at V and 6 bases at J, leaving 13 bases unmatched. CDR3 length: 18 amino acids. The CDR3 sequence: CASSLGPLSGRRRNEQFF. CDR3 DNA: TGTGCCAGCAGCTTAGGTCCCCTTAGCGGGAGAAGGCGCAATGAGCAGTTCTTC. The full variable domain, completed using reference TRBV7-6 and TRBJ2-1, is GAGVSQSPRYKVTKRGQDVALRCDPISGHVSLYWYRQALGQGPEFLTYFNYEAQQDKSGLPNDRFSAERPEGSISTLTIQRTEQRDSAMYRCASSLGPLSGRRRNEQFFGPGTRLTVL.

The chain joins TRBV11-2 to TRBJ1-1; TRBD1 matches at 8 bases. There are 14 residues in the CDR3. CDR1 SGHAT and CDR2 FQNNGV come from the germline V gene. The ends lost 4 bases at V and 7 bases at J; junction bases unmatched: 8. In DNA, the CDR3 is TGTGCCAGCAGCTCCCGGACAGGGAGTGATGAAGCTTTCTTT. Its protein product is CASSSRTGSDEAFF.

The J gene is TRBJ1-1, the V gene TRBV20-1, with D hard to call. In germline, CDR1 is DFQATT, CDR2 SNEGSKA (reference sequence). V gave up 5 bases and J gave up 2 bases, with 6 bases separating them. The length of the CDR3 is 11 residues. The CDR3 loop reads CSASTNTEAFF. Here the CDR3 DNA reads TGCAGTGCTTCGACAAACACTGAAGCTTTCTTT.

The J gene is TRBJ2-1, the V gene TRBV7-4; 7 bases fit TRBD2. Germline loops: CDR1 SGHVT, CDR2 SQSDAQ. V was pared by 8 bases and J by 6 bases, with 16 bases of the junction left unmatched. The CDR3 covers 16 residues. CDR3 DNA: TGTGCCAGCCTGCGTGGGAGGGCCCCCCTGGGCAATGAGCAGTTCTTC. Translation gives CASLRGRAPLGNEQFF.

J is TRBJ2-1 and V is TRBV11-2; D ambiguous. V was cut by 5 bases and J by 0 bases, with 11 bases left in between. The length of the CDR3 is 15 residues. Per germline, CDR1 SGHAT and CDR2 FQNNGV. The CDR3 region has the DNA TGTGCCAGCAGCCCGGTCCGGAGCTCCTACAATGAGCAGTTCTTC. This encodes CASSPVRSSYNEQFF.

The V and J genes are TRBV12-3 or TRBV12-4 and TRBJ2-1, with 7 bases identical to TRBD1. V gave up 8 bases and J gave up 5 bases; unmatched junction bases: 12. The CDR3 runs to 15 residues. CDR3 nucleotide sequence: TGTGCCAGCGGAATAGACAGGGCATCGGACAATGAGCAGTTCTTC. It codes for CASGIDRASDNEQFF.

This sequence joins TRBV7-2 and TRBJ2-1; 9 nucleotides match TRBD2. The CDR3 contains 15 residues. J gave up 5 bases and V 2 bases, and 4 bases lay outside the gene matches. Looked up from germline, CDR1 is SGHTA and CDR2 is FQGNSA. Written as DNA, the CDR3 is TGTGCCAGCAGCTTATACGGGACTAGCAACAATGAGCAGTTCTTC. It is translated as CASSLYGTSNNEQFF.

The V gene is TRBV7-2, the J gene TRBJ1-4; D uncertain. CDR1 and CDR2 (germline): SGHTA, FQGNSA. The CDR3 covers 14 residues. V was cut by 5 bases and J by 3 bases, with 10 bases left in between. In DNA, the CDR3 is TGTGCCAGCAGCCCCTCATGGGCTAATGAAAAACTGTTTTTT. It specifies CASSPSWANEKLFF.

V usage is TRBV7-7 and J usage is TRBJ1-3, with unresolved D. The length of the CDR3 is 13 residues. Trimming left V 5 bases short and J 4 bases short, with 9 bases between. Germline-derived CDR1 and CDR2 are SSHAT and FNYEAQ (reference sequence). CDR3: CASSTTLGNTIYF. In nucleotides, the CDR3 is TGTGCCAGCAGCACAACACTCGGAAACACCATATATTTT.

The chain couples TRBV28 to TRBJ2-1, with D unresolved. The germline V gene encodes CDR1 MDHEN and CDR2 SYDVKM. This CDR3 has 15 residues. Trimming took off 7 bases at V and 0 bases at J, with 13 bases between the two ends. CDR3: CASTYTISSYNEQFF. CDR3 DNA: TGTGCCAGCACCTACACGATAAGCTCCTACAATGAGCAGTTCTTC. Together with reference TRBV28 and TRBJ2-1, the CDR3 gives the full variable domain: DVKVTQSSRYLVKRTGEKVFLECVQDMDHENMFWYRQDPGLGLRLIYFSYDVKMKEKGDIPEGYSVSREKKERFSLILESASTNQTSMYLCASTYTISSYNEQFFGPGTRLTVL.

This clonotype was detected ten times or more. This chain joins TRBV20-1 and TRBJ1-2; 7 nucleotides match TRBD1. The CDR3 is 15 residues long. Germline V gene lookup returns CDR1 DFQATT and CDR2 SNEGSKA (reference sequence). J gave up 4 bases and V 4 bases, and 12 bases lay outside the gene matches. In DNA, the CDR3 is TGCAGTGCTACATCGGGGAGGACAGGAGCCTATGGCTACACCTTC. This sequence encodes CSATSGRTGAYGYTF.